Shown below are 27 T cell receptor beta chains from a single sample sequenced in a study of T cell repertoires in cytomegalovirus infection. These receptors are not linked to any known antigen. TCRdb reprocessed the reads with MiXCR, giving one entry per CDR3 protein. In the table there are about 570,000 distinct CDR3 sequences, approximately 40% of which are singletons. This specimen consisted of cultured PBMCs, obtained from culture after CMV antigen stimulation. These TCRs come from a human donor in good health (CMV status not recorded). Some clones in this sample may be carry-over from other donors' samples.

J is TRBJ2-7 and V is TRBV2, with 11 bases fitting TRBD1. The CDR3 is 11 amino acids. The junction had 3 bases not matched to a gene; V was cut back by 6 bases and J by 11 bases. The germline CDR1 and CDR2 sequences are SNHLY and FYNNEI. CDR3 sequence (DNA): TGTGCCAGCAGAGGACAGGGGGCTGAGTACTTC. Amino acids: CASRGQGAEYF. Combining the CDR3 with reference TRBV2 and TRBJ2-7 gives the whole variable domain EPEVTQTPSHQVTQMGQEVILRCVPISNHLYFYWYRQILGQKVEFLVSFYNNEISEKSEIFDDQFSVERPDGSNFTLKIRSTKLEDSAMYFCASRGQGAEYFGPGTRLTVT.

The CDR3 is CASSPPNSGVSGGTEAFF. CDR3 nucleotide sequence: TGTGCCAGCTCACCACCCAACAGCGGGGTTTCGGGGGGCACTGAAGCTTTCTTT. The chain employs TRBV18 and TRBJ1-1; perhaps TRBD1 as D (5 bases). CDR1 is KGHSH and CDR2 is LQKENI in the germline V gene. V was clipped by 0 bases and J by 4 bases, with 21 bases between them. The CDR3 length is 18 residues.

This clonotype was detected ten times or more. The chain carries TRBV7-2 and TRBJ1-1; D is possibly TRBD1 (6 bases). V was shortened by 0 bases and J by 5 bases, with 19 bases between the two germline ends. There are 17 residues in the CDR3. Germline V gene lookup returns CDR1 SGHTA and CDR2 FQGNSA. The CDR3 sequence is CASSLAWGTPYRTEAFF. CDR3 DNA sequence: TGTGCCAGCAGCTTAGCATGGGGGACACCGTATAGGACTGAAGCTTTCTTT.

This clonotype was seen repeatedly, ten times or more. The chain joins TRBV7-8 to TRBJ1-2; TRBD1 matches 7 bases. Germline V lookup: CDR1 SGHVS, CDR2 FQNEAQ. The J segment lost 8 bases and the V segment lost 5 bases, leaving 17 bases of the junction unmatched. The CDR3 consists of 16 residues. For the CDR3, the DNA is TGTGCCAGCAGCCAAAGACAGGGAACAATGGAGGAGGGCTACACCTTC. As protein: CASSQRQGTMEEGYTF.

This sequence joins TRBV6-1 and TRBJ2-2; D may be TRBD1 or TRBD2 (6 bases each). The CDR3 is made up of 14 amino acids. V was shortened by 8 bases and J by 4 bases, with 14 bases between the two germline ends. The germline V gene has CDR1 MNHNS and CDR2 SASEGT. Here the CDR3 reads CASGRGQGTGELFF. The CDR3 DNA follows: TGTGCCAGCGGACGGGGGCAAGGCACCGGGGAGCTGTTTTTT.

The chain links TRBV4-1 to TRBJ2-3; no definite D call. The CDR3 is made up of 16 amino acids. The V gene's germline CDR1 is MGHRA and CDR2 YSYEKL. The V gene lost 4 bases and the J gene lost 2 bases, with 16 bases spanning the gap. The CDR3 coding sequence is TGCGCCAGCAGCCTCTCGGCCGCGTCTAACACAGATACGCAGTATTTT. Residues: CASSLSAASNTDTQYF.

This chain uses TRBV28 with TRBJ2-1; TRBD1 agrees at 8 bases. With V trimmed by 4 bases and J by 5 bases, 4 bases remained unmatched. This CDR3 region has 14 residues. Per the germline V gene, CDR1 is MDHEN and CDR2 is SYDVKM. The CDR3 region has the DNA TGTGCCAGCAGTTGGACAGGGTTCAACAATGAGCAGTTCTTC. Its translation is CASSWTGFNNEQFF.

The rearrangement links TRBV4-1 to TRBJ2-1; 8 bases align to TRBD1. The CDR3 runs to 19 residues. Losses at the gene ends were 2 bases for V and 0 bases for J; bases not matched to a gene: 12. The germline gives CDR1 MGHRA, CDR2 YSYEKL. The CDR3 is CASSQPGQEPGGSYNEQFF. The CDR3 nucleotides are TGCGCCAGCAGCCAACCGGGACAGGAGCCCGGTGGCTCCTACAATGAGCAGTTCTTC.

This sequence joins TRBV7-9 and TRBJ1-1, with D maybe TRBD1 (5 bases). Germline CDR1 reads SEHNR; CDR2 reads FQNEAQ (reference sequence). CDR3 size: 18 residues. The V end lost 5 bases, the J end lost 0 bases, and 22 bases lay between the germline ends. DNA of the CDR3: TGTGCCAGCAGCAACCTACCTTCGAAAAGGGACCTGAACACTGAAGCTTTCTTT. Protein sequence: CASSNLPSKRDLNTEAFF.

This rearrangement joins TRBV18 to TRBJ2-2, with D unclear. This CDR3 is 13 amino acids long. The ends were cut back, 2 bases at V and 5 bases at J, with 6 bases in the middle. The germline gives CDR1 KGHSH, CDR2 LQKENI. CDR3 in amino acids: CASSPFVTGELFF. The CDR3 DNA follows: TGTGCCAGCTCACCATTCGTAACCGGGGAGCTGTTTTTT.

The chain links TRBV5-6 to TRBJ1-6; the D is unclear. Germline CDR1 reads SGHDT; CDR2 reads YYEEEE. V lost 2 bases and J lost 7, with 10 bases in between. The CDR3 loop spans 14 amino acids. This CDR3 reads CASSLYSANSPLHF. For the CDR3, the DNA is TGTGCCAGCAGCTTATACAGTGCCAATTCACCCCTCCACTTT. Using reference TRBV5-6 and TRBJ1-6 for the parts outside the CDR3, the full variable domain is DAGVTQSPTHLIKTRGQQVTLRCSPKSGHDTVSWYQQALGQGPQFIFQYYEEEERQRGNFPDRFSGHQFPNYSSELNVNALLLGDSALYLCASSLYSANSPLHFGNGTRLTVT.

The CDR3, as DNA: TGTGCCAGCAGCGCTGACTGGGGCGGAGGCAATCAGCCCCAGCATTTT. Its translation is CASSADWGGGNQPQHF. The chain is built from TRBV6-8 and TRBJ1-5; a weak D match, TRBD1 (5 bases). Germline CDR1 MNHGY, CDR2 SAAAGT. Trimming shortened V by 6 bases and J by 2 bases, and 17 bases separated the two germline ends. The CDR3 is 16 residues long.

The J gene is TRBJ2-3, the V gene TRBV7-9; 12 bases line up with TRBD2. Germline V gives CDR1 SEHNR, CDR2 FQNEAQ (reference sequence). V lost 1 base to trimming and J lost 4 bases; unmatched junction nucleotides: 9. This CDR3 spans 18 amino acids. The CDR3 sequence is CASSLGVVGLAGSDTQYF. As DNA, the CDR3 is TGTGCCAGCAGCTTAGGAGTAGTAGGACTAGCGGGATCAGATACGCAGTATTTT.

Worth noting for this clonotype: At one of its ends the junction is not consistent with the germline gene, which may arise from a read error. The chain carries TRBV11-2 and TRBJ2-2, with 7 bases identical to TRBD2. The CDR3 spans 16 residues. The germline gives CDR1 SGHAT, CDR2 FQNNGV. This CDR3 is CASSSHRGPTGGGLFF. In DNA form, the CDR3 reads TGTGCCAGCAGCTCCCATCGGGGTCCTACTGGCGGGGGGCTGTTTTTT. Full variable domain (remainder filled in from reference TRBV11-2 and TRBJ2-2): EAGVAQSPRYKIIEKRQSVAFWCNPISGHATLYWYQQILGQGPKLLIQFQNNGVVDDSQLPKDRFSAERLKGVDSTLKIQPAKLEDSAVYLCASSSHRGPTGGGLFFGEGSRLTVL.

CDR3 in amino acids: CASSVTTSGAYNEQFF. The CDR3 bases are TGTGCCAGCAGCGTAACGACTAGCGGGGCCTACAATGAGCAGTTCTTC. The gene calls are TRBV7-9 and TRBJ2-1; 11 bases match TRBD2. Losses at the gene ends were 5 bases for V and 2 bases for J; bases not matched to a gene: 5. Per germline, CDR1 SEHNR and CDR2 FQNEAQ (reference sequence). This CDR3 has 16 amino acids.

The genes are TRBV11-2 and TRBJ2-7; tentative D call: TRBD1 (6 bases). The germline CDR1 and CDR2 sequences are SGHAT and FQNNGV. This CDR3 comprises 14 residues. The germline V and J ends were trimmed by 5 bases and 2 bases, with 13 bases remaining between them. In DNA, the CDR3 is TGTGCCAGCAGCACCGAGACAGGTCCCTACGAGCAGTACTTC. Translated: CASSTETGPYEQYF.

The rearrangement links TRBV28 to TRBJ1-6, with TRBD1 as a possible D gene (5 bases). The CDR3 totals 17 residues. From germline, CDR1 is MDHEN and CDR2 SYDVKM. The V end was cut by 5 bases, the J end by 2 bases, with 16 bases between. Here the CDR3 reads CASSPVGGSAYNSPLHF. Written as DNA, the CDR3 is TGTGCCAGCAGTCCGGTGGGGGGGTCGGCCTATAATTCACCCCTCCACTTT.

This rearrangement joins TRBV6-1 to TRBJ2-2; no clear D. The germline V gene encodes CDR1 MNHNS and CDR2 SASEGT. The CDR3 covers 15 residues. V was shortened by 6 bases and J by 2 bases, with 13 bases between the two germline ends. This CDR3 is CASSQTQFNTGELFF. The CDR3 DNA reads TGTGCCAGCAGCCAGACACAGTTTAACACCGGGGAGCTGTTTTTT.

This rearrangement joins TRBV6-5 to TRBJ1-1, with D perhaps TRBD1 (5 bases). The CDR3 loop spans 17 amino acids. CDR1 MNHEY and CDR2 SVGAGI come from the germline V gene. Trimming shortened V by 0 bases and J by 4 bases, and 18 bases separated the two germline ends. CDR3 DNA: TGTGCCAGCAGTTACTCGATCCACGGGGGGGTGGGCACTGAAGCTTTCTTT. Its translation is CASSYSIHGGVGTEAFF.

This chain connects TRBV7-8 to TRBJ1-2, with 8 bases aligning to TRBD1. CDR1 is SGHVS, CDR2 FQNEAQ, per germline. The V segment lost 2 bases and the J segment 5 bases; nucleotides outside the gene matches: 10. This CDR3 is built from 16 residues. The CDR3 DNA sequence: TGTGCCAGCAGCTTATCAGGAAGAGACAGGGGTTATGGCTACACCTTC. Its protein product is CASSLSGRDRGYGYTF.

The rearrangement joins TRBV6-1 to TRBJ1-1; D uncertain. V was clipped by 6 bases and J by 5 bases, with 13 bases between them. CDR3 length: 13 amino acids. Germline CDR1 and CDR2: MNHNS and SASEGT. This chain's CDR3 is CASRRPGGTEAFF. In nucleotides, the CDR3 is TGTGCCAGCAGACGACCTGGTGGGACTGAAGCTTTCTTT.

This clonotype occurred many times. The chain uses TRBV7-2 and TRBJ1-2, with D unresolved. CDR1 is SGHTA and CDR2 is FQGNSA in the germline V gene. Trimming pared 3 bases from V and 3 bases from J, leaving 8 bases between. The CDR3 is made up of 13 amino acids. The CDR3 coding sequence is TGTGCCAGCAGCTTCCCTCGGGACTATGGCTACACCTTC. Protein product: CASSFPRDYGYTF.

This clonotype was seen ten or more times. J is TRBJ1-1 and V is TRBV7-2; D is undetermined. V lost 2 bases and J 2 bases, leaving 9 bases between the germline ends. Germline V gives CDR1 SGHTA, CDR2 FQGNSA. CDR3 size: 14 residues. CDR3 sequence reads: CASSLSLVNTEAFF. The CDR3 DNA reads TGTGCCAGCAGCTTAAGTTTGGTAAACACTGAAGCTTTCTTT.

This clonotype appeared a few times. The CDR3 spells CASSKPGLNWDEQFF. The CDR3, as DNA: TGTGCCAGCAGCAAACCGGGCCTTAATTGGGATGAGCAGTTCTTC. The rearrangement links TRBV6-1 to TRBJ2-1; D not certain. V was cut by 6 bases and J by 8 bases, with 20 bases left in between. The CDR3 is 15 residues long. The germline CDR1 and CDR2 sequences are MNHNS and SASEGT.

The chain couples TRBV4-1 to TRBJ2-7; 14 positions match TRBD2. The CDR3 covers 16 residues. Per germline, CDR1 MGHRA and CDR2 YSYEKL. The trim removed 3 bases at V and 9 bases at J, leaving 10 bases unmatched. The CDR3 region is CASSQTTGTSGRVQYF. The CDR3 bases are TGCGCCAGCAGCCAGACAACCGGGACTAGCGGGAGAGTGCAGTACTTC.

This clonotype occurred a few times. The chain couples TRBV19 to TRBJ2-5, with TRBD2 matching 10 bases. The CDR3 is 15 amino acids. The V and J ends lost 6 bases and 7 bases, in that order; junction bases with no gene match: 11. Germline CDR1 and CDR2: LNHDA and SQIVND (reference sequence). CDR3 sequence reads: CASRDATSGWGTQYF. The CDR3 coding sequence is TGTGCCAGTAGGGACGCGACTAGCGGGTGGGGGACCCAGTACTTC.

The chain is built from TRBV12-3 or TRBV12-4 and TRBJ2-2; 8 bases agree with TRBD2. V lost 1 base and J lost 5; bases outside the gene matches: 6. The CDR3 loop spans 16 amino acids. The CDR3 here is CASSLGAGGVTGELFF. The DNA of the CDR3 is TGTGCCAGCAGTTTAGGGGCGGGAGGTGTGACCGGGGAGCTGTTTTTT.